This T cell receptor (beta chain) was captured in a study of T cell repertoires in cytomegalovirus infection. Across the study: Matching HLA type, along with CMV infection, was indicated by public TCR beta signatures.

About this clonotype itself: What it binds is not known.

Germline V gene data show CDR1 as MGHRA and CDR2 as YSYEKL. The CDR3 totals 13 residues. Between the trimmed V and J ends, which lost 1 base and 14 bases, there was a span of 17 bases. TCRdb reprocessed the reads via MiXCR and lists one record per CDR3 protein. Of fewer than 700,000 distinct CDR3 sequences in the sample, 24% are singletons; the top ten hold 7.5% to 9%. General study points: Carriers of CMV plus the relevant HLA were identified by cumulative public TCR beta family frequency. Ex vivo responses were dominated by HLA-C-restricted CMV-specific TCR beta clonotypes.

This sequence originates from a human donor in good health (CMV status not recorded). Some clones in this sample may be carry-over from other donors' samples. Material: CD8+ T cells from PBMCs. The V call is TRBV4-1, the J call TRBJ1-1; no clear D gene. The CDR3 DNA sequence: TGCGCCAGCAGCCAAGTCGAATTGGGTTGGGTCTTCTTT. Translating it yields CASSQVELGWVFF.